The 28 T cell receptor beta chains given below trace back to one sample, sequenced in a study of blood T cell repertoires in COVID-19 (dated by TCRdb to the early 2020s). Libraries were constructed by the immunoSEQ multiplex PCR assay. This is the immuneACCESS table as TCRdb keeps it, with only in-frame sequences that have V and J called. A part of the clones is gone; compared with another copy, unresolved V genes explain less than half, and the rest is unexplained. Across this sample there are 20,000 to 30,000 clones, with roughly 87% seen only once. Of the sample, 15% to 20% is held by the ten largest clones. Sequenced input: peripheral blood. Every receptor here comes from a human donor in a cohort sampled during active COVID-19.

The chain employs TRBV5-1 and TRBJ2-5; the D gene is possibly TRBD1 (5 bases). This CDR3 has 14 residues. The germline gives CDR1 SGHRS, CDR2 YFSETQ. Trimming stripped 0 bases from V and 5 bases from J, with 11 bases between. CDR3: CASSLVGARETQYF. For the CDR3, the DNA is TGCGCCAGCAGCTTGGTAGGGGCGCGGGAGACCCAGTACTTC.

The chain has TRBV4-2 and TRBJ2-5; 15 positions match TRBD2. V gave up 1 base and J gave up 5 bases; unmatched junction bases: 8. Germline CDR1 and CDR2: LGHNA and YNFKEQ. This CDR3 has 18 amino acids. The CDR3 protein is CASSQAGLAGGPRETQYF. The CDR3 DNA sequence: TGTGCCAGCAGCCAAGCAGGACTAGCGGGAGGGCCTCGGGAGACCCAGTACTTC.

V gene TRBV4-1 combines with J gene TRBJ2-7, with TRBD2 identical over 8 bases. This CDR3 has 14 residues. CDR1 is MGHRA and CDR2 is YSYEKL in the germline V gene. Trimming cost V 4 bases and J 7 bases; bases outside gene matches: 9. Here the CDR3 DNA reads TGCGCCAGCAGCCTTAGGACTAGCTCCAGGGAGCAGTACTTC. Translated: CASSLRTSSREQYF.

The chain couples TRBV11-1 to TRBJ1-2; 8 positions match TRBD1. In germline, CDR1 is SGHAT, CDR2 FQDESV (reference sequence). There are 16 residues in the CDR3. The ends lost 5 bases at V and 8 bases at J; junction bases unmatched: 16. The CDR3 DNA reads as TGTGCCAGCAGCCCCTGGACAGGGTTAAACGTAGAAGGCTACACCTTC. Its protein is CASSPWTGLNVEGYTF.

This clone was seen only once. V is TRBV3-1 (or the pseudogene TRBV3-2) and J is TRBJ2-5, with 7 nucleotides matching TRBD2. The junction had 3 bases not matched to a gene; V was cut back by 0 bases and J by 5 bases. Germline V CDR1 and CDR2: LGHDT, YNNKEL (reference sequence). CDR3 length: 14 residues. CDR3 sequence: CASSQDWEGETQYF. In DNA, the CDR3 is TGTGCCAGCAGCCAAGACTGGGAGGGGGAGACCCAGTACTTC.

This clone was picked up a small number of times. This chain joins TRBV21-1 and TRBJ1-2. TRBV21-1 is flagged as a pseudogene. This CDR3 has 15 residues. The CDR3 nucleotides are TGTGCCAGCAGCAAAGCCCCCGGGGAAAACTATGGCTACACCTTC. Protein: CASSKAPGENYGYTF.

J is TRBJ2-7 and V is TRBV5-1; no clear D. Germline V lookup: CDR1 SGHRS, CDR2 YFSETQ. Trimming removed 1 base from V and 3 bases from J, with 14 bases in between. The CDR3 is 15 residues long. CDR3 region: CASSLMYSSLYEQYF. CDR3 sequence (DNA): TGCGCCAGCAGCTTGATGTACTCAAGCCTCTACGAGCAGTACTTC.

This chain links TRBV24-1 with TRBJ1-1; the match to TRBD1 covers 11 bases. The CDR3 consists of 16 residues. After removal of 4 bases from V and 4 bases from J, the junction contained 7 bases not matched to a gene. The germline V gene encodes CDR1 KGHDR and CDR2 SFDVKD. This CDR3 reads CATSDPGQGGGTEAFF. The CDR3 DNA reads TGTGCCACCAGTGACCCGGGACAGGGGGGGGGCACTGAAGCTTTCTTT.

This sequence joins TRBV28 and TRBJ2-5; D perhaps matches TRBD2 (6 bases). The V end lost 3 bases, the J end lost 3 bases, and 8 bases lay between the germline ends. The germline CDR1 and CDR2 sequences are MDHEN and SYDVKM. The CDR3 is 13 amino acids. CDR3 coding DNA: TGTGCCAGCAGTTTCTCGGGAGAAGAGACCCAGTACTTC. This codes for CASSFSGEETQYF.

The J gene is TRBJ2-2, the V gene TRBV5-8; TRBD1 is a possible D gene (6 bases). V was trimmed by 0 bases and J by 4 bases, leaving 10 bases between them. The CDR3 loop spans 15 amino acids. Germline-derived CDR1 and CDR2 are SGHTS and YDEGEE. Here the CDR3 reads CASSLVQGRTGELFF. CDR3 DNA: TGTGCCAGCAGCTTGGTACAGGGTCGCACCGGGGAGCTGTTTTTT.

The chain links TRBV18 to TRBJ2-1; 11 nucleotides match TRBD2. The trim removed 1 base at V and 5 bases at J, leaving 7 bases unmatched. Germline V gene lookup returns CDR1 KGHSH and CDR2 LQKENI. The CDR3 runs to 17 residues. The CDR3 loop reads CASSPLSSGGSHNEQFF. CDR3 nucleotide sequence: TGTGCCAGCTCACCACTGTCTAGCGGGGGGTCCCACAATGAGCAGTTCTTC.

A single count supports this clone. V usage is TRBV19 and J usage is TRBJ2-1; TRBD1 is a possible D gene (6 bases). V was shortened by 6 bases and J by 4 bases, with 16 bases between the two germline ends. This CDR3 has 15 residues. The germline V gene encodes CDR1 LNHDA and CDR2 SQIVND (reference sequence). The CDR3 here is CASSSGVLGYNEQFF. DNA for the CDR3: TGTGCCAGTAGCTCAGGGGTTTTGGGGTACAATGAGCAGTTCTTC.

The V call is TRBV29-1, the J call TRBJ1-4; 9 bases line up with TRBD1. V dropped 3 bases and J dropped 5; count of bases not matched to a gene: 7. CDR3 size: 15 residues. Looked up from germline, CDR1 is SQVTM and CDR2 is ANQGSEA. CDR3 residues: CSVEARGTGNEKLFF. The DNA for the CDR3 is TGCAGCGTTGAGGCCCGCGGGACAGGGAATGAAAAACTGTTTTTT. The whole variable domain, filled in from reference TRBV29-1 and TRBJ1-4, reads SAVISQKPSRDICQRGTSLTIQCQVDSQVTMMFWYRQQPGQSLTLIATANQGSEATYESGFVIDKFPISRPNLTFSTLTVSNMSPEDSSIYLCSVEARGTGNEKLFFGSGTQLSVL.

V gene TRBV4-2 combines with J gene TRBJ2-1; 7 bases match TRBD2. J gave up 4 bases and V 8 bases, and 11 bases lay outside the gene matches. CDR3 length: 15 residues. Germline lookup yields CDR1 LGHNA and CDR2 YNFKEQ. The CDR3 loop reads CASLPALASYNEQFF. The CDR3 DNA follows: TGTGCCAGCCTCCCCGCACTAGCGTCTTACAATGAGCAGTTCTTC.

This chain uses TRBV5-1 with TRBJ2-7; TRBD1 agrees at 10 bases. The germline gives CDR1 SGHRS, CDR2 YFSETQ. J lost 6 bases, V lost 0 bases, and 6 bases had no gene match. The CDR3 totals 15 residues. The CDR3 sequence: CASSLVGTGVREQYF. Here the CDR3 DNA reads TGCGCCAGCAGCTTGGTCGGGACAGGGGTCCGCGAGCAGTACTTC.

The rearrangement links TRBV27 to TRBJ1-5; perhaps TRBD1 as D (5 bases). Trimming cost V 2 bases and J 7 bases, with 21 bases left between them. CDR3 length: 17 amino acids. CDR1 MNHEY and CDR2 SMNVEV come from the germline V gene (reference sequence). CDR3 bases: TGTGCCAGCAGTTTAGGCGGGGGGGGATTCCTAAGGCAGCCCCAGCATTTT. It translates to CASSLGGGGFLRQPQHF.

V gene TRBV5-1 combines with J gene TRBJ2-3; weak D call: TRBD1 (6 bases). This CDR3 region has 15 residues. V was trimmed by 4 bases and J by 0 bases, leaving 12 bases between them. Germline loops: CDR1 SGHRS, CDR2 YFSETQ. This CDR3 reads CASSLQGYSTDTQYF. DNA for the CDR3: TGCGCCAGCAGCCTACAGGGATATAGCACAGATACGCAGTATTTT. Filled out from reference TRBV5-1 and TRBJ2-3, the complete variable domain reads KAGVTQTPRYLIKTRGQQVTLSCSPISGHRSVSWYQQTPGQGLQFLFEYFSETQRNKGNFPGRFSGRQFSNSRSEMNVSTLELGDSALYLCASSLQGYSTDTQYFGPGTRLTVL.

V gene TRBV20-1 combines with J gene TRBJ2-7, with D perhaps TRBD2 (6 bases). V was pared by 8 bases and J by 3 bases, with 8 bases between. In germline, CDR1 is DFQATT, CDR2 SNEGSKA (reference sequence). CDR3 length: 10 residues. The CDR3 reads CSPGGYEQYF. CDR3 nucleotide sequence: TGCAGTCCCGGGGGCTACGAGCAGTACTTC.

This chain joins TRBV4-1 and TRBJ2-1; 13 bases map to TRBD2. The trim removed 3 bases at V and 0 bases at J, leaving 11 bases unmatched. CDR3 length: 20 residues. The germline CDR1 and CDR2 sequences are MGHRA and YSYEKL. DNA for the CDR3: TGCGCCAGCAGCCAGGTTTGGACTAGCGGGAGAACGAGCTCCTACAATGAGCAGTTCTTC. This codes for CASSQVWTSGRTSSYNEQFF.

For the CDR3, the DNA is TGTGCCAGTAGTGAGGCGCTAGCGGGAGCCTACGAGCAGTACTTC. Protein sequence: CASSEALAGAYEQYF. The V gene is TRBV19, the J gene TRBJ2-7, with TRBD2 matching 10 bases. The CDR3 contains 15 residues. The J segment lost 2 bases and the V segment lost 5 bases, leaving 6 bases of the junction unmatched. Germline V gene sequence: CDR1 LNHDA, CDR2 SQIVND (reference sequence).

The chain links TRBV24-1 to TRBJ2-5, with a tentative D call TRBD2 (5 bases). Per germline, CDR1 KGHDR and CDR2 SFDVKD. This CDR3 is built from 13 residues. Trimming stripped 4 bases from V and 5 bases from J, with 10 bases between. The chain's CDR3 is CATSESGIETQYF. In DNA, the CDR3 is TGTGCCACCAGTGAATCGGGAATCGAGACCCAGTACTTC.

V is TRBV10-3 and J is TRBJ2-1; 8 bases are a match to TRBD1. Trimming took 7 bases from V and 7 from J; bases not matched to a gene: 9. This CDR3 spans 14 amino acids. From germline, CDR1 is ENHRY and CDR2 SYGVKD. The chain's CDR3 is CAITDQGALNEQFF. In DNA, the CDR3 is TGTGCCATCACCGATCAGGGGGCATTGAATGAGCAGTTCTTC.

The rearrangement uses TRBV19 and TRBJ2-3; 9 nucleotides line up with TRBD2. CDR1 and CDR2 from the germline V gene are LNHDA and SQIVND (reference sequence). CDR3 length equals 17 residues. V was clipped by 6 bases and J by 6 bases; unmatched bases: 16. CDR3 sequence reads: CASRTAPGGGAADTQYF. CDR3 bases: TGTGCCAGTAGGACGGCTCCGGGCGGGGGGGCCGCGGATACGCAGTATTTT.

The V and J genes are TRBV11-2 and TRBJ2-1, with a tentative D call TRBD1 (9 bases). V gave up 2 bases and J gave up 7 bases, with 24 bases separating them. CDR3 size: 18 residues. Looked up from germline, CDR1 is SGHAT and CDR2 is FQNNGV. The CDR3 reads CASSLRVGGGQGRNEQFF. The DNA for the CDR3 is TGTGCCAGCAGCTTAAGGGTCGGGGGGGGACAGGGTCGAAATGAGCAGTTCTTC.

The chain combines TRBV7-9 with TRBJ2-1, with 8 bases that match TRBD2. The trim removed 4 bases at V and 6 bases at J, leaving 5 bases unmatched. The CDR3 is 14 amino acids. Germline-derived CDR1 and CDR2 are SEHNR and FQNEAQ (reference sequence). The CDR3 reads CASSSLGRANEQFF. Written as DNA, the CDR3 is TGTGCCAGCAGCTCCCTCGGGAGGGCCAATGAGCAGTTCTTC. Full variable domain (missing parts from reference TRBV7-9 and TRBJ2-1): DTGVSQNPRHKITKRGQNVTFRCDPISEHNRLYWYRQTLGQGPEFLTYFQNEAQLEKSRLLSDRFSAERPKGSFSTLEIQRTEQGDSAMYLCASSSLGRANEQFFGPGTRLTVL.

The J gene is TRBJ2-4, the V gene TRBV7-9; 9 bases fit TRBD1. CDR3 length: 16 residues. The ends lost 3 bases at V and 0 bases at J; junction bases unmatched: 3. Germline V lookup: CDR1 SEHNR, CDR2 FQNEAQ (reference sequence). This CDR3 is CASSLGQGLAKNIQYF. The CDR3 DNA reads TGTGCCAGCAGCTTGGGACAGGGTTTAGCCAAAAACATTCAGTACTTC.

Details on this clone: A junction boundary mismatches the germline segment, possibly from a read error. The chain uses TRBV25-1 and TRBJ1-2, with 12 nucleotides matching TRBD1. The CDR3 sequence is 18 residues long. The germline CDR1 and CDR2 sequences are MGHDK and SYGVNS. In DNA, the CDR3 is TGTGCCAGCAGGGAATCCGGGACAGGGGGCGCGAGTCGATATGGCTACACCTTC. Encoded protein: CASRESGTGGASRYGYTF.

This rearrangement joins TRBV29-1 to TRBJ1-4, with TRBD1 as a possible D gene (5 bases). Trimming left V 0 bases short and J 11 bases short, with 10 bases between. This CDR3 contains 12 residues. Germline values: CDR1 SQVTM, CDR2 ANQGSEA. The CDR3 loop reads CSVEDQGVKLFF. DNA for the CDR3: TGCAGCGTTGAAGATCAAGGGGTGAAACTGTTTTTT.